This T cell receptor (beta chain) was captured in a study of blood T cell repertoires in COVID-19. In the study overall: The cDNA or gDNA used as material had been derived from T cells, B-cell-depleted T cells, or PBMCs.

In the original workflow: Reference gene primer amplification yielded estimated nucleated cell counts. Some clones are missing from TCRdb's copy, which holds only in-frame ones; the method was immunoSEQ multiplex PCR. The V and J calls and the clone size are those of that table, but D and trimming were determined from the DNA. This sample has around 72,000 clones, with 88% found just once. CDR1 and CDR2 from the germline V gene are PRHDT and FYEKMQ (reference sequence). The CDR3 loop spans 16 amino acids. Trimming pared 2 bases from V and 1 base from J, leaving 14 bases between. Material for sequencing was peripheral blood. This TCR was sampled from a man between 45 and 60 years old with acute or convalescent COVID-19. This chain joins TRBV13 and TRBJ1-1; maybe TRBD1 (5 bases). This CDR3 is CASSLRRGSANTEAFF. The CDR3 region has the DNA TGTGCCAGCAGCTTACGTCGGGGGAGTGCGAACACTGAAGCTTTCTTT.